A single sample is the source of the 30 T cell receptor beta chains below, sequenced in a study of blood T cells in healthy people across ages. For the second PCR, which ran for about 7 to 11 cycles, a sample-barcoded 5' primer and a J-beta primer mix were used. Using its own MiXCR run on the 5' RACE reads, TCRdb lists one record per CDR3 protein. This sample has roughly 570,000 distinct CDR3 sequences, with roughly 28% found just once. Sequenced sample: blood. Receptors originate from a woman in her 70s in good health.

A few counts support this clonotype. This chain connects TRBV6-2 or TRBV6-3 to TRBJ1-5, with D unclear. Per germline, CDR1 MNHEY and CDR2 SVGEGT. The CDR3 is 13 amino acids. V lost 0 bases and J 5 bases, leaving 5 bases between the germline ends. CDR3 bases: TGTGCCAGCAGTTACTCGAATCATCAGCCCCAGCATTTT. It yields the protein CASSYSNHQPQHF.

This clonotype was observed a few times. The chain couples TRBV25-1 to TRBJ2-5; D remains unclear. The CDR3 runs to 14 residues. V gave up 3 bases and J gave up 2 bases, with 10 bases separating them. Per germline, CDR1 MGHDK and CDR2 SYGVNS. CDR3 DNA sequence: TGTGCCAGCAGTGAGTACACAAGTCAAGAGACCCAGTACTTC. Protein sequence: CASSEYTSQETQYF. Full variable domain (rest looked up from reference TRBV25-1 and TRBJ2-5): EADIYQTPRYLVIGTGKKITLECSQTMGHDKMYWYQQDPGMELHLIHYSYGVNSTEKGDLSSESTVSRIRTEHFPLTLESARPSHTSQYLCASSEYTSQETQYFGPGTRLLVL.

The chain recombines TRBV13 with TRBJ2-7; D uncertain. Per the germline V gene, CDR1 is PRHDT and CDR2 is FYEKMQ (reference sequence). The CDR3 covers 13 residues. V was clipped by 5 bases and J by 6 bases, with 14 bases between them. In DNA, the CDR3 is TGTGCCAGCAGCGTAGAACAACGAGGCGAGCAGTACTTC. It encodes CASSVEQRGEQYF.

About this clonotype: A read error is possible here, since a much larger clone lies one base away. This chain's CDR3 is CASSVAVTVSGNTIYF. In DNA, the CDR3 is TGTGCCAGCAGCGTAGCGGTGACGGTTTCTGGAAACACCATATATTTT. V and J are TRBV9 and TRBJ1-3; no clear D. Trimming shortened V by 0 bases and J by 1 base, and 11 bases separated the two germline ends. Germline V gene lookup returns CDR1 SGDLS and CDR2 YYNGEE. The CDR3 sequence is 16 residues long.

The chain recombines TRBV7-2 with TRBJ1-4, with a tentative D call TRBD1 (6 bases). This CDR3 spans 15 amino acids. CDR1 SGHTA and CDR2 FQGNSA come from the germline V gene. V lost 5 bases to trimming and J lost 4 bases, with 14 bases between them. CDR3 bases: TGTGCCAGCAGCATAAGCCCAGGGGTTAATGAAAAACTGTTTTTT. It codes for CASSISPGVNEKLFF.

The chain uses TRBV12-3 or TRBV12-4 and TRBJ2-1; no clear D gene. V lost 5 bases to trimming and J lost 5 bases, with 13 bases between them. The CDR3 extends over 14 amino acids. The CDR3 sequence: CASSPHRPHNEQFF. DNA for the CDR3: TGTGCCAGCAGTCCACATCGACCGCACAATGAGCAGTTCTTC.

The genes are TRBV12-3 or TRBV12-4 and TRBJ2-1, with 9 nucleotides matching TRBD1. The CDR3 has 12 residues. The V segment lost 7 bases and the J segment 6 bases; nucleotides outside the gene matches: 1. CDR3 loop: CASKGQGNEQFF. Here the CDR3 DNA reads TGTGCCAGCAAGGGACAGGGCAATGAGCAGTTCTTC.

About this clonotype itself: Since a much larger clone is just one base distant, this may be a read error. The chain recombines TRBV7-9 with TRBJ2-4, with 8 bases aligning to TRBD1. Germline V gives CDR1 SEHNR, CDR2 FQNEAQ (reference sequence). The CDR3 spans 18 residues. The CDR3 DNA reads TGTACCAGCAGCCCTGATAGAACAGGGGGTCGAGCCAAAAACATTCAGTACTTC. This encodes CTSSPDRTGGRAKNIQYF.

A note on this clonotype: This is likely a read error, given that the CDR3 carries no conserved phenylalanine or tryptophan at its end. J is TRBJ1-1 and V is TRBV5-1; weak D call: TRBD1 (6 bases). In germline, CDR1 is SGHRS, CDR2 YFSETQ. The CDR3 sequence is 14 residues long. The V end lost 1 base, the J end lost 4 bases, and 11 bases lay between the germline ends. The CDR3 reads CASSLNRASTEAFL. The CDR3 DNA is TGCGCCAGCAGCTTGAACAGGGCGAGCACTGAAGCTTTCCTT.

The chain uses TRBV7-9 and TRBJ1-3; perhaps TRBD1 as D (5 bases). The V gene's germline CDR1 is SEHNR and CDR2 FQNEAQ (reference sequence). V gave up 2 bases and J gave up 4 bases, with 12 bases separating them. The CDR3 consists of 15 residues. The DNA of the CDR3 is TGTGCCAGCAGCTTACCTACAGGCATCGGAAACACCATATATTTT. As protein: CASSLPTGIGNTIYF.

The V gene is TRBV6-1, the J gene TRBJ2-1, with TRBD2 matching 9 bases. V was pared by 6 bases and J by 5 bases, with 11 bases of the junction left unmatched. The length of the CDR3 is 16 residues. Germline CDR1 is MNHNS and CDR2 is SASEGT. The CDR3 nucleotides read TGTGCCAGCAGCCCCTGGCGGGGGGGGAGGAACAATGAGCAGTTCTTC. Its translation: CASSPWRGGRNNEQFF.

This sequence joins TRBV7-2 and TRBJ2-3; 9 nucleotides agree with TRBD2. Trimming at V came to 3 bases and at J to 2 bases, leaving 6 bases not matched to a gene. This CDR3 spans 16 amino acids. The germline gives CDR1 SGHTA, CDR2 FQGNSA. CDR3 region: CASSFGGGGATDTQYF. CDR3 coding DNA: TGTGCCAGCAGCTTTGGCGGGGGGGGGGCCACAGATACGCAGTATTTT.

This clonotype was counted a few times. In DNA form, the CDR3 reads TGTGCCAGCAGCTTAGTGGGGGGCGGGGATTATGGCTACACCTTC. It yields the protein CASSLVGGGDYGYTF. The chain joins TRBV7-2 to TRBJ1-2; a weak D match, TRBD1 (6 bases). V was cut by 1 base and J by 5 bases, with 14 bases left in between. This CDR3 is 15 amino acids long. Germline V gene data show CDR1 as SGHTA and CDR2 as FQGNSA.

This clonotype appeared a few times. The rearrangement joins TRBV7-9 to TRBJ1-6, with 7 nucleotides matching TRBD1. CDR3 length: 17 amino acids. With V trimmed by 2 bases and J by 6 bases, 10 bases remained unmatched. Looked up from germline, CDR1 is SEHNR and CDR2 is FQNEAQ (reference sequence). Written as DNA, the CDR3 is TGTGCCAGCAGCTTAACCGGGGCAGGGGGGGGTAATTCACCCCTCCACTTT. As protein: CASSLTGAGGGNSPLHF.

V is TRBV20-1 and J is TRBJ2-5; D is unclear. V lost 0 bases to trimming and J lost 11 bases, with 13 bases between them. CDR1 is DFQATT and CDR2 is SNEGSKA in the germline V gene (reference sequence). The CDR3 is 12 amino acids. The CDR3 loop reads CSARDFRTTQYF. The DNA for the CDR3 is TGCAGTGCTAGAGATTTTAGGACCACGCAGTACTTC.

This clonotype has just a few counts. The chain links TRBV5-1 to TRBJ1-1; 9 nucleotides align to TRBD1. This CDR3 is 14 amino acids long. Germline assignment: CDR1 SGHRS and CDR2 YFSETQ. V shed 5 bases, J shed 1 base, and the junction held 3 bases outside the gene matches. CDR3 sequence (DNA): TGCGCCAGCAGAAGACAGGGGGAGAACACTGAAGCTTTCTTT. It codes for CASRRQGENTEAFF.

This sequence joins TRBV7-2 and TRBJ2-1; D is undetermined. V was pared by 1 base and J by 2 bases, with 12 bases between. The CDR3 extends over 16 amino acids. Germline loops: CDR1 SGHTA, CDR2 FQGNSA. CDR3 DNA sequence: TGTGCCAGCAGCTTAGGGTCAATGGCCGCCTACAATGAGCAGTTCTTC. It yields the protein CASSLGSMAAYNEQFF.

V usage is TRBV20-1 and J usage is TRBJ2-3; no clear D. This CDR3 is 15 amino acids long. Per the germline V gene, CDR1 is DFQATT and CDR2 is SNEGSKA (reference sequence). Trimming pared 0 bases from V and 1 base from J, leaving 11 bases between. The CDR3 DNA follows: TGCAGTGCTAGAGAACCGGCCTCTGGCACAGATACGCAGTATTTT. Amino acid sequence: CSAREPASGTDTQYF.

This clonotype appeared a single time. V is TRBV5-1 and J is TRBJ1-2, with 12 bases lining up with TRBD1. CDR3 length equals 13 residues. Trimming removed 3 bases from V and 9 bases from J; junction bases left unmatched: 3. The V gene's germline CDR1 is SGHRS and CDR2 YFSETQ. CDR3 in amino acids: CASSSGTGGRYTF. Here the CDR3 DNA reads TGCGCCAGCAGCTCCGGGACAGGGGGCCGCTACACCTTC.

J is TRBJ1-1 and V is TRBV5-1; 7 bases map to TRBD1. Looked up from germline, CDR1 is SGHRS and CDR2 is YFSETQ. The CDR3 runs to 14 residues. Trimming took 4 bases from V and 5 from J; bases not matched to a gene: 8. CDR3 amino acids: CASSRLDRATEAFF. The CDR3 DNA reads TGCGCCAGCAGCAGGCTCGACAGGGCGACTGAAGCTTTCTTT. Based on the CDR3 plus reference TRBV5-1 and TRBJ1-1, the full variable domain is KAGVTQTPRYLIKTRGQQVTLSCSPISGHRSVSWYQQTPGQGLQFLFEYFSETQRNKGNFPGRFSGRQFSNSRSEMNVSTLELGDSALYLCASSRLDRATEAFFGQGTRLTVV.

This chain joins TRBV30 and TRBJ2-2; D is ambiguous. Trimming stripped 8 bases from V and 0 bases from J, with 10 bases between. Germline CDR1 reads GTSNPN; CDR2 reads SVGIG (reference sequence). The CDR3 totals 13 residues. The CDR3 DNA reads TGTGCCCGAGCAGGCCCGAACACCGGGGAGCTGTTTTTT. This encodes CARAGPNTGELFF.

CDR3 protein: CASSGPGGGETQYF. The CDR3 nucleotides are TGTGCCAGCAGCGGACCCGGAGGCGGTGAGACCCAGTACTTC. This chain joins TRBV9 and TRBJ2-5; D is possibly TRBD2 (5 bases). This CDR3 is 14 amino acids long. Germline V gene sequence: CDR1 SGDLS, CDR2 YYNGEE. Trimming cost V 3 bases and J 5 bases, with 14 bases left between them.

This clonotype was seen a few times. The V gene is TRBV18, the J gene TRBJ2-7, with a tentative D call TRBD1 (5 bases). CDR1 is KGHSH and CDR2 is LQKENI in the germline V gene. V lost 3 bases and J lost 1, with 13 bases in between. The CDR3 loop spans 15 amino acids. CDR3 nucleotide sequence: TGTGCCAGCTCACCCCCGGACACCGGGTCCTACGAGCAGTACTTC. Its protein product is CASSPPDTGSYEQYF.

The chain links TRBV4-3 to TRBJ1-2, with D possibly TRBD1 on 6 matching bases. This CDR3 contains 15 residues. The germline V and J ends were trimmed by 8 bases and 0 bases, with 16 bases remaining between them. CDR1 is LGHNA, CDR2 YSLEER, per germline. The chain's CDR3 is CASRRDTLTNYGYTF. For the CDR3, the DNA is TGCGCCAGCCGGCGGGACACTCTAACTAACTATGGCTACACCTTC.

The J gene is TRBJ1-2, the V gene TRBV20-1; a weak D match, TRBD1 (5 bases). Trimming left V 3 bases short and J 6 bases short, with 14 bases between. The CDR3 has 13 amino acids. Germline values: CDR1 DFQATT, CDR2 SNEGSKA (reference sequence). The CDR3 coding sequence is TGCAGTGCTAGTATCCCAGGGCTCAATGGCTACACCTTC. Its translation is CSASIPGLNGYTF.

DNA of the CDR3: TGTGCCAGCAGTTCCTTTGCGGGGGGGTACTACAATGAGCAGTTCTTC. This codes for CASSSFAGGYYNEQFF. The J gene is TRBJ2-1, the V gene TRBV12-3 or TRBV12-4, with 9 bases that match TRBD2. CDR3 size: 16 residues. The J segment lost 3 bases and the V segment lost 4 bases, leaving 7 bases of the junction unmatched.

This clonotype was counted between two and nine times. The chain joins TRBV3-1 to TRBJ2-4; 9 bases align to TRBD1. This CDR3 has 17 residues. The germline gives CDR1 LGHDT, CDR2 YNNKEL (reference sequence). V lost 4 bases, J lost 1 base, and 8 bases stayed unmatched. The CDR3 reads CASSPTGGMGAKNIQYF. DNA for the CDR3: TGTGCCAGCAGCCCGACAGGGGGGATGGGGGCCAAAAACATTCAGTACTTC.

J is TRBJ2-5 and V is TRBV9, with D possibly matching TRBD2 (6 bases). The CDR3 consists of 15 residues. CDR1 is SGDLS and CDR2 is YYNGEE in the germline V gene. V was trimmed by 0 bases and J by 4 bases, leaving 13 bases between them. The CDR3 sequence: CASSVGGEGGETQYF. The CDR3 DNA reads as TGTGCCAGCAGCGTAGGAGGAGAGGGAGGAGAGACCCAGTACTTC.

This clonotype was observed a few times. The chain combines TRBV20-1 with TRBJ2-5; D unclear. The CDR3 length is 13 residues. Trimming cost V 5 bases and J 0 bases, with 10 bases left between them. Looked up from germline, CDR1 is DFQATT and CDR2 is SNEGSKA (reference sequence). The CDR3 spells CSASPDYQETQYF. The CDR3 DNA is TGCAGTGCTTCTCCCGACTACCAAGAGACCCAGTACTTC.

This clonotype was seen a few times. The chain links TRBV4-2 to TRBJ2-1; 10 bases match TRBD2. V lost 1 base to trimming and J lost 3 bases; unmatched junction nucleotides: 12. This CDR3 has 19 residues. Germline V gives CDR1 LGHNA, CDR2 YNFKEQ. CDR3 DNA sequence: TGTGCCAGCAGCCAAGGTAGCGGGGGGCTACCCCATAACTACAATGAGCAGTTCTTC. Amino acid sequence: CASSQGSGGLPHNYNEQFF.